The rows below give T cell receptor beta chains drawn from one sample of a study of blood T cell repertoires in COVID-19. Some clones are missing from TCRdb's copy, which holds only in-frame ones; the method was immunoSEQ multiplex PCR. This sample has fewer than 150,000 clones; around 82% occur once, and the top ten carry about 12%. Sequenced: peripheral blood. The receptors derive from a woman aged 25 to 45 who had recovered from COVID-19. The CDR3 runs from the conserved cysteine through the conserved F or W. D genes are given only for firm matches. Size is omitted from some rows. Given values are once, few, many or a class for expanded clones.

clone_size: NA; j_call: TRBJ1-6; d_call: TRBD1; v_call: TRBV7-6; cdr3_aa: CASSLAHRDSRSSPLHF; cdr3_nt: TGTGCCAGCAGCTTAGCACACCGGGACAGCCGTAGTTCACCCCTCCACTTT
clone_size: NA; j_call: TRBJ2-1; d_call: TRBD2; v_call: TRBV7-9; cdr3_aa: CASSINLAGTRPEQFF; cdr3_nt: TGTGCCAGCAGCATAAACCTAGCGGGTACTCGCCCCGAGCAGTTCTTC
clone_size: NA; j_call: TRBJ1-6; d_call: NA; v_call: TRBV30; cdr3_aa: CAWSVLGTLNSPLHF; cdr3_nt: TGTGCCTGGAGTGTACTCGGGACACTTAATTCACCCCTCCACTTT
clone_size: NA; j_call: TRBJ2-1; d_call: NA; v_call: TRBV7-9; cdr3_aa: CASSPMEDLYNEQFF; cdr3_nt: TGTGCCAGCAGCCCAATGGAGGACCTCTACAATGAGCAGTTCTTC
clone_size: once; j_call: TRBJ1-6; d_call: NA; v_call: TRBV5-1; cdr3_aa: CASSLGGVLRSPLHF; cdr3_nt: TGCGCCAGCAGCTTGGGGGGGGTACTGCGATCACCCCTCCACTTT
clone_size: NA; j_call: TRBJ1-2; d_call: NA; v_call: TRBV7-3; cdr3_aa: CASSLVGGGGYTF; cdr3_nt: TGTGCCAGCAGCTTAGTCGGGGGAGGTGGCTACACCTTC
clone_size: NA; j_call: TRBJ1-3; d_call: NA; v_call: TRBV5-4; cdr3_aa: CASSLGSPLFLSGNTIYF; cdr3_nt: TGTGCCAGCAGCTTGGGAAGCCCGTTGTTTTTGTCCGGAAACACCATATATTTT
clone_size: NA; j_call: TRBJ1-1; d_call: TRBD1; v_call: TRBV5-1; cdr3_aa: CASSKDRGRAEAFF; cdr3_nt: TGCGCCAGCAGCAAGGACAGGGGGCGAGCTGAAGCTTTCTTT
clone_size: NA; j_call: TRBJ1-5; d_call: NA; v_call: TRBV5-1; cdr3_aa: CASSLDGNQPQHF; cdr3_nt: TGCGCCAGCAGCTTGGACGGGAATCAGCCCCAGCATTTT
clone_size: NA; j_call: TRBJ2-5; d_call: NA; v_call: TRBV12-3/TRBV12-4; cdr3_aa: CASRVQGKETQYF; cdr3_nt: TGTGCCAGCAGAGTTCAGGGGAAAGAGACCCAGTACTTC
clone_size: NA; j_call: TRBJ2-7; d_call: TRBD1; v_call: TRBV7-2; cdr3_aa: CASSLTGGYISYEQYF; cdr3_nt: TGTGCCAGCAGCTTAACAGGGGGTTATATCTCCTACGAGCAGTACTTC
clone_size: NA; j_call: TRBJ2-1; d_call: NA; v_call: TRBV9; cdr3_aa: CASSPLQGGNEQFF; cdr3_nt: TGTGCCAGCAGCCCCCTTCAGGGGGGTAATGAGCAGTTCTTC
clone_size: NA; j_call: TRBJ1-1; d_call: TRBD1; v_call: TRBV5-1; cdr3_aa: CASSFETGADTEAFF; cdr3_nt: TGCGCCAGCAGCTTCGAGACAGGGGCGGACACTGAAGCTTTCTTT
clone_size: NA; j_call: TRBJ1-2; d_call: NA; v_call: TRBV29-1; cdr3_aa: CSVEDSYYGYTF; cdr3_nt: TGCAGCGTTGAAGATAGCTACTATGGCTACACCTTC
clone_size: NA; j_call: TRBJ1-5; d_call: NA; v_call: TRBV18; cdr3_aa: CASSPPQGQNNQPQHF; cdr3_nt: TGTGCCAGCTCACCCCCGCAGGGACAAAACAATCAGCCCCAGCATTTT
clone_size: NA; j_call: TRBJ2-1; d_call: TRBD1; v_call: TRBV19; cdr3_aa: CASSINGAGTASYNEQFF; cdr3_nt: TGTGCCAGTAGTATAAATGGGGCTGGGACAGCCTCCTACAATGAGCAGTTCTTC
clone_size: NA; j_call: TRBJ2-7; d_call: NA; v_call: TRBV20-1; cdr3_aa: CSASLRSYEQYF; cdr3_nt: TGCAGTGCTAGTTTACGGAGCTACGAGCAGTACTTC
clone_size: NA; j_call: TRBJ2-7; d_call: NA; v_call: TRBV6-5; cdr3_aa: CATLSGDAASYEQYF; cdr3_nt: TGTGCCACCCTTTCCGGGGATGCAGCGTCCTACGAGCAGTACTTC
clone_size: NA; j_call: TRBJ2-5; d_call: TRBD2; v_call: TRBV11-2; cdr3_aa: CASSFSGGAGETQYF; cdr3_nt: TGTGCCAGCAGCTTTAGCGGGGGGGCCGGAGAGACCCAGTACTTC
clone_size: NA; j_call: TRBJ1-1; d_call: TRBD1; v_call: TRBV6-4; cdr3_aa: CASSVDRDTEAFF; cdr3_nt: TGTGCCAGCAGCGTTGACAGGGACACTGAAGCTTTCTTT
clone_size: NA; j_call: TRBJ1-1; d_call: TRBD1; v_call: TRBV9; cdr3_aa: CASTPYRGSTEAFF; cdr3_nt: TGTGCCAGCACCCCGTACAGGGGGTCCACTGAAGCTTTCTTT
clone_size: NA; j_call: TRBJ1-1; d_call: NA; v_call: TRBV27; cdr3_aa: CASVRLGRNTEAFF; cdr3_nt: TGTGCCAGTGTGAGGCTCGGTCGGAACACTGAAGCTTTCTTT
clone_size: NA; j_call: TRBJ2-2; d_call: TRBD1; v_call: TRBV10-1; cdr3_aa: CASSELGGINTGELFF; cdr3_nt: TGCGCCAGCAGTGAGTTAGGGGGCATCAACACCGGGGAGCTGTTTTTT
clone_size: NA; j_call: TRBJ1-1; d_call: NA; v_call: TRBV18; cdr3_aa: CASSPKTGNTEAFF; cdr3_nt: TGTGCCAGCTCACCGAAGACAGGGAACACTGAAGCTTTCTTT
clone_size: once; j_call: TRBJ2-5; d_call: NA; v_call: TRBV6-5; cdr3_aa: CASSYGGGAETQYF; cdr3_nt: TGTGCCAGCAGTTACGGTGGAGGGGCAGAGACCCAGTACTTC
clone_size: NA; j_call: TRBJ2-1; d_call: NA; v_call: TRBV4-1; cdr3_aa: CASSQAPGGQPPNNEQFF; cdr3_nt: TGCGCCAGCAGCCAAGCCCCCGGTGGGCAACCCCCGAATAATGAGCAGTTCTTC
clone_size: NA; j_call: TRBJ2-3; d_call: NA; v_call: TRBV24-1; cdr3_aa: CATSGGASTDTQYF; cdr3_nt: TGTGCCACCAGTGGAGGAGCTAGCACAGATACGCAGTATTTT
clone_size: once; j_call: TRBJ1-1; d_call: TRBD1; v_call: TRBV29-1; cdr3_aa: CSVVRGSWRGLGTEAFF; cdr3_nt: TGCAGCGTGGTGCGAGGGAGTTGGAGGGGGCTAGGAACTGAAGCTTTCTTT
clone_size: NA; j_call: TRBJ2-5; d_call: TRBD1; v_call: TRBV3-1/TRBV3-2; cdr3_aa: CASSLPGTGWGTQYF; cdr3_nt: TGTGCCAGCAGCCTACCAGGGACAGGGTGGGGGACCCAGTACTTC
clone_size: NA; j_call: TRBJ1-5; d_call: NA; v_call: TRBV5-6; cdr3_aa: CASSLGPRGPQHF; cdr3_nt: TGTGCCAGCAGCTTGGGGCCTCGCGGGCCCCAGCATTTT
clone_size: NA; j_call: TRBJ1-2; d_call: NA; v_call: TRBV6-5; cdr3_aa: CASSYSPGRYGYTF; cdr3_nt: TGTGCCAGCAGTTACTCTCCGGGTCGGTATGGCTACACCTTC
clone_size: NA; j_call: TRBJ2-7; d_call: NA; v_call: TRBV11-2; cdr3_aa: CASSLQAGGYEQYF; cdr3_nt: TGTGCCAGCAGCCTCCAGGCAGGGGGGTACGAGCAGTACTTC
clone_size: NA; j_call: TRBJ2-7; d_call: TRBD2; v_call: TRBV9; cdr3_aa: CASSPRGVRDEQYF; cdr3_nt: TGTGCCAGCAGCCCCCGGGGGGTAAGGGACGAGCAGTACTTC
clone_size: NA; j_call: TRBJ2-1; d_call: TRBD2; v_call: TRBV7-3; cdr3_aa: CASSSGTSSDEQFF; cdr3_nt: TGTGCCAGCAGTTCCGGGACTAGCAGCGATGAGCAGTTCTTC
clone_size: NA; j_call: TRBJ1-2; d_call: NA; v_call: TRBV19; cdr3_aa: CASKEIQGSIAYGYTF; cdr3_nt: TGTGCCAGTAAAGAGATACAGGGAAGCATAGCCTATGGCTACACCTTC
clone_size: NA; j_call: TRBJ1-5; d_call: NA; v_call: TRBV6-5; cdr3_aa: CASTSLGSRQPQHF; cdr3_nt: TGTGCCAGCACTTCGTTGGGGAGTCGACAGCCCCAGCATTTT
clone_size: few; j_call: TRBJ1-3; d_call: NA; v_call: TRBV7-9; cdr3_aa: CASSPIPFSSGNTIYF; cdr3_nt: TGTGCCAGCAGCCCGATTCCTTTCAGCTCTGGAAACACCATATATTTT
clone_size: NA; j_call: TRBJ1-1; d_call: TRBD1; v_call: TRBV5-4; cdr3_aa: CATNAGDREDTEAFF; cdr3_nt: TGTGCGACCAATGCCGGGGACAGAGAGGACACTGAAGCTTTCTTT
clone_size: NA; j_call: TRBJ1-1; d_call: TRBD1; v_call: TRBV18; cdr3_aa: CASSPSSGGTVNTEAFF; cdr3_nt: TGTGCCAGCTCACCATCAAGCGGCGGGACAGTGAACACTGAAGCTTTCTTT
clone_size: NA; j_call: TRBJ2-3; d_call: NA; v_call: TRBV30; cdr3_aa: CAWSLGGTTTDTQYF; cdr3_nt: TGTGCCTGGAGTCTAGGGGGGACTACGACAGATACGCAGTATTTT
clone_size: NA; j_call: TRBJ2-3; d_call: TRBD2; v_call: TRBV5-4; cdr3_aa: CASSFAGGPDTQYF; cdr3_nt: TGTGCCAGCAGCTTCGCGGGGGGCCCAGATACGCAGTATTTT
clone_size: NA; j_call: TRBJ1-6; d_call: NA; v_call: TRBV15; cdr3_aa: CATSRGPGLSNSPLHF; cdr3_nt: TGTGCCACCAGCAGAGGTCCAGGGCTCTCGAATTCACCCCTCCACTTT
clone_size: NA; j_call: TRBJ2-3; d_call: NA; v_call: TRBV5-4; cdr3_aa: CASSLVPDTQYF; cdr3_nt: TGTGCCAGCAGCTTGGTTCCGGATACGCAGTATTTT
clone_size: NA; j_call: TRBJ2-5; d_call: NA; v_call: TRBV5-5; cdr3_aa: CASRRQQETQYF; cdr3_nt: TGTGCCAGCCGCCGACAGCAAGAGACCCAGTACTTC
clone_size: NA; j_call: TRBJ2-1; d_call: TRBD1; v_call: TRBV15; cdr3_aa: CATSLPDRGRGEQFF; cdr3_nt: TGTGCCACCAGCTTACCGGACAGGGGGCGCGGAGAGCAGTTCTTC
clone_size: NA; j_call: TRBJ1-5; d_call: TRBD1; v_call: TRBV19; cdr3_aa: CASSPTGGGQPQHF; cdr3_nt: TGTGCCAGTAGTCCAACAGGGGGCGGACAGCCCCAGCATTTT
clone_size: NA; j_call: TRBJ1-1; d_call: TRBD1; v_call: TRBV7-9; cdr3_aa: CASSSGQGAAFF; cdr3_nt: TGTGCCAGCAGCTCCGGGCAGGGGGCCGCTTTCTTT
clone_size: NA; j_call: TRBJ2-1; d_call: TRBD1; v_call: TRBV5-1; cdr3_aa: CASSNPGDRAPWDSYNEQFF; cdr3_nt: TGCGCCAGCAGCAACCCAGGGGACAGGGCCCCTTGGGACTCCTACAATGAGCAGTTCTTC
clone_size: NA; j_call: TRBJ2-6; d_call: TRBD1; v_call: TRBV5-1; cdr3_aa: CASSSLGTERFGGANVLTF; cdr3_nt: TGCGCCAGCAGCTCCCTCGGGACAGAACGTTTCGGCGGGGCCAACGTCCTGACTTTC
clone_size: NA; j_call: TRBJ1-5; d_call: NA; v_call: TRBV5-1; cdr3_aa: CASSSEGPPGNQPQHF; cdr3_nt: TGCGCCAGCAGCTCGGAGGGTCCTCCAGGCAATCAGCCCCAGCATTTT
clone_size: NA; j_call: TRBJ1-1; d_call: NA; v_call: TRBV19; cdr3_aa: CASSVRENTEAFF; cdr3_nt: TGTGCCAGTAGTGTCAGGGAAAACACTGAAGCTTTCTTT
clone_size: NA; j_call: TRBJ2-7; d_call: TRBD1; v_call: TRBV5-1; cdr3_aa: CASSTQGQTYEQYF; cdr3_nt: TGCGCCAGCAGTACACAGGGGCAGACCTACGAGCAGTACTTC
clone_size: NA; j_call: TRBJ2-3; d_call: NA; v_call: TRBV19; cdr3_aa: CASSSGSLDTQYF; cdr3_nt: TGTGCCAGTAGTAGCGGGTCCTTGGATACGCAGTATTTT
clone_size: NA; j_call: TRBJ2-2; d_call: NA; v_call: TRBV7-8; cdr3_aa: CASSLEGRGGELFF; cdr3_nt: TGTGCCAGCAGCTTAGAGGGAAGGGGGGGGGAGCTGTTTTTT
clone_size: NA; j_call: TRBJ1-2; d_call: NA; v_call: TRBV28; cdr3_aa: CASSLRGASGYTF; cdr3_nt: TGTGCCAGCAGTTTACGGGGGGCTAGTGGCTACACCTTC
clone_size: few; j_call: TRBJ2-5; d_call: NA; v_call: TRBV4-1; cdr3_aa: CASSQPWPGGRETQYF; cdr3_nt: TGCGCCAGCAGCCAACCCTGGCCGGGGGGCCGGGAGACCCAGTACTTC
clone_size: NA; j_call: TRBJ1-2; d_call: NA; v_call: TRBV11-2; cdr3_aa: CASSLDLESGYTF; cdr3_nt: TGTGCCAGCAGCTTAGATCTAGAGAGCGGCTACACCTTC
clone_size: NA; j_call: TRBJ1-6; d_call: TRBD1; v_call: TRBV7-2; cdr3_aa: CASSLVGVTGTGVSPLHF; cdr3_nt: TGTGCCAGCAGCTTAGTGGGGGTTACCGGGACAGGGGTTTCACCCCTCCACTTT
clone_size: NA; j_call: TRBJ2-7; d_call: TRBD2; v_call: TRBV4-1; cdr3_aa: CASSHPGTSGAGEQYF; cdr3_nt: TGCGCCAGCAGCCATCCCGGGACTAGCGGGGCGGGCGAGCAGTACTTC